The next 17 T cell receptor beta chains were all read from a single sample in a study of blood T cell repertoires in COVID-19. Profiled with immunoSEQ multiplex PCR; TCRdb holds only in-frame clones, not every one. The sample carries 98,000 or so clones, about four fifths recorded once. Source material: peripheral blood. The receptors were gathered from a man aged 60 to 69 with acute or convalescent COVID-19.

The genes are TRBV14 and TRBJ2-7, with D possibly being TRBD1 (5 bases). The CDR3 runs 17 residues. Between the trimmed V and J ends, which lost 4 bases and 2 bases, there was a span of 21 bases. Germline CDR1 reads SGHDN; CDR2 reads FVKESK. CDR3 in amino acids: CASSRKVLRTPTYEQYF. DNA for the CDR3: TGTGCCAGCAGCCGCAAGGTCCTTAGGACACCCACCTACGAGCAGTACTTC.

V usage is TRBV6-5 and J usage is TRBJ2-1; D might be TRBD1 (6 bases). The CDR3 length is 13 residues. V was pared by 2 bases and J by 13 bases, with 15 bases between. Germline V lookup: CDR1 MNHEY, CDR2 SVGAGI. The CDR3 region is CASSYEAGDYQFF. CDR3 DNA sequence: TGTGCCAGCAGTTACGAGGCAGGGGATTATCAGTTCTTC.

This clone was recorded only once. V is TRBV2 and J is TRBJ1-4; no definite D call. The germline V and J ends were trimmed by 9 bases and 5 bases, with 13 bases remaining between them. In germline, CDR1 is SNHLY, CDR2 FYNNEI. The CDR3 loop spans 13 amino acids. The CDR3 here is CASEWSVNEKLFF. Written as DNA, the CDR3 is TGTGCCAGTGAATGGTCAGTCAATGAAAAACTGTTTTTT.

CDR3 in amino acids: CASSLTSVDTQYF. In DNA form, the CDR3 reads TGTGCCAGCAGTTTGACTAGCGTAGATACGCAGTATTTT. This sequence joins TRBV28 and TRBJ2-3; 8 bases are shared with TRBD2. CDR1 and CDR2 from the germline V gene are MDHEN and SYDVKM. Germline trimming cut 3 bases from V and 5 bases from J; bases unmatched to any gene: 1. The length of the CDR3 is 13 residues.

The J gene is TRBJ1-4, the V gene TRBV20-1; D is ambiguous. From germline, CDR1 is DFQATT and CDR2 SNEGSKA (reference sequence). The CDR3 loop spans 11 amino acids. V lost 2 bases, J lost 6 bases, and 4 bases lay in between. The CDR3 loop reads CSARSDEKLFF. CDR3 in DNA: TGCAGTGCTAGATCGGATGAAAAACTGTTTTTT.

This clone was detected once. The chain couples TRBV4-1 to TRBJ1-2; TRBD1 matches 7 bases. Germline V gene data show CDR1 as MGHRA and CDR2 as YSYEKL. J gave up 2 bases and V 1 base, and 4 bases lay outside the gene matches. This CDR3 is 15 amino acids long. DNA for the CDR3: TGCGCCAGCAGCCAAGGGCGACAGGGAAACTATGGCTACACCTTC. This gives the protein CASSQGRQGNYGYTF.

The chain joins TRBV5-5 to TRBJ2-3; unclear D gene. This CDR3 spans 13 amino acids. The V and J ends lost 4 bases and 0 bases respectively, with 6 bases between them. Germline values: CDR1 SGHKS, CDR2 YYEKEE (reference sequence). CDR3 bases: TGTGCCAGCAGCCCCGTAAGCACAGATACGCAGTATTTT. Encoded protein: CASSPVSTDTQYF.

CDR3 DNA: TGTGCCAGCTCACCACCGGGACAGGGTTATTCACCCCTCCACTTT. This translates into CASSPPGQGYSPLHF. This sequence joins TRBV18 and TRBJ1-6; 9 bases match TRBD1. Germline CDR1 is KGHSH and CDR2 is LQKENI. This CDR3 comprises 15 residues. V lost 0 bases, J lost 8 bases, and 2 bases stayed unmatched.

The chain is built from TRBV27 and TRBJ1-5, with 8 nucleotides matching TRBD1. The ends lost 5 bases at V and 7 bases at J; junction bases unmatched: 7. Germline V gene sequence: CDR1 MNHEY, CDR2 SMNVEV (reference sequence). CDR3 length equals 14 residues. The DNA for the CDR3 is TGTGCCAGCAGTGCCTGGACAGGGCAACAGCCCCAGCATTTT. It specifies CASSAWTGQQPQHF.

The chain employs TRBV5-4 and TRBJ2-2; D may be TRBD1 (6 bases). Per germline, CDR1 SGHNT and CDR2 YYREEE (reference sequence). Trimming pared 0 bases from V and 2 bases from J, leaving 8 bases between. The CDR3 loop spans 15 amino acids. This chain's CDR3 is CASSLGTVNTGELFF. DNA for the CDR3: TGTGCCAGCAGCTTGGGGACAGTTAACACCGGGGAGCTGTTTTTT.

The V call is TRBV10-3, the J call TRBJ2-5, with 11 positions matching TRBD1. This CDR3 has 15 residues. Germline CDR1 and CDR2: ENHRY and SYGVKD. Trimming took 2 bases from V and 5 from J; bases not matched to a gene: 4. The CDR3 region has the DNA TGTGCCATCAGTGAGGGACAGGGGGCGGGGGAGACCCAGTACTTC. Encoded protein: CAISEGQGAGETQYF.

The V call is TRBV5-1, the J call TRBJ2-1; 12 bases line up with TRBD1. The CDR3 is 18 residues long. V shed 2 bases and J 4 bases; nucleotides not matched to a gene: 10. Germline V gene lookup returns CDR1 SGHRS and CDR2 YFSETQ. CDR3 protein: CASSFRDRGQKLYNEQFF. In DNA form, the CDR3 reads TGCGCCAGCAGCTTTCGGGACAGGGGGCAGAAGCTGTACAATGAGCAGTTCTTC.

V and J are TRBV6-5 and TRBJ1-5; 12 bases line up with TRBD1. V lost 4 bases and J lost 7; bases outside the gene matches: 8. This CDR3 has 16 residues. The V gene's germline CDR1 is MNHEY and CDR2 SVGAGI. In nucleotides, the CDR3 is TGTGCCAGCAGTTCGGGGACAGGGGGCGCGGGGCAGCCCCAGCATTTT. Amino acid sequence: CASSSGTGGAGQPQHF.

This clone was seen once. The genes are TRBV3-1 (or the pseudogene TRBV3-2) and TRBJ2-7; TRBD2 matches at 8 bases. Germline assignment: CDR1 LGHDT and CDR2 YNNKEL (reference sequence). J was trimmed by 6 bases and V by 4 bases; bases with no gene match: 14. The CDR3 has 16 residues. The CDR3 DNA is TGTGCCAGCAGCCCCGACTGGGGGACTAGAGGGGGCGAGCAGTACTTC. It specifies CASSPDWGTRGGEQYF.

The chain recombines TRBV30 with TRBJ1-5; no reliable D call. The V end was cut by 2 bases, the J end by 3 bases, with 14 bases between. The CDR3 has 15 amino acids. Germline V gene lookup returns CDR1 GTSNPN and CDR2 SVGIG (reference sequence). CDR3 loop: CAWSSEGGLNQPQHF. As DNA, the CDR3 is TGTGCCTGGAGTTCCGAAGGAGGGCTCAATCAGCCCCAGCATTTT.

The genes are TRBV3-1 (or the pseudogene TRBV3-2) and TRBJ2-2; TRBD1 is a possible D gene (6 bases). The V and J ends lost 6 bases and 3 bases respectively, with 11 bases between them. This CDR3 has 14 residues. Germline V gene sequence: CDR1 LGHDT, CDR2 YNNKEL (reference sequence). The CDR3 is CASRQGPYTGELFF. DNA for the CDR3: TGTGCCAGCAGACAGGGTCCTTACACCGGGGAGCTGTTTTTT.

A few counts support this clone. The gene calls are TRBV4-1 and TRBJ1-3; tentatively, D is TRBD1 (6 bases). The CDR3 runs to 15 residues. V lost 0 bases to trimming and J lost 5 bases, with 11 bases between them. In germline, CDR1 is MGHRA, CDR2 YSYEKL. DNA of the CDR3: TGCGCCAGCAGCCAAGAAGGGGGGGCAAGAAACACCATATATTTT. Its protein product is CASSQEGGARNTIYF.